These 12 T cell receptor beta chains came from one sample sequenced in a study of regulatory dendritic cells for organ transplantation. Profiled with immunoSEQ multiplex PCR; TCRdb holds only in-frame clones, not every one. The sample yields 35,000 to 45,000 clones, approximately 90% seen once. Sequenced input: naive CD8+ T cells from blood. Subset given: CD45RA+ naive T cells. The origin of the receptors is a human donor in good health.

This chain connects TRBV7-2 to TRBJ1-2, with D uncertain. V shed 5 bases and J shed 5 bases, with 9 bases lying between them. This CDR3 region has 12 residues. Per the germline V gene, CDR1 is SGHTA and CDR2 is FQGNSA. This CDR3 reads CASSADGYGYTF. The CDR3 coding sequence is TGTGCCAGCAGCGCTGATGGATATGGCTACACCTTC.

This chain links TRBV25-1 with TRBJ2-1, with unresolved D. The CDR3 is 9 residues long. The ends were cut back, 10 bases at V and 6 bases at J, with 4 bases in the middle. The germline V gene encodes CDR1 MGHDK and CDR2 SYGVNS. The CDR3 loop reads CANCNEQFF. The CDR3 DNA is TGTGCCAACTGCAATGAGCAGTTCTTC.

The CDR3 loop reads CSVVLGLAVSGGGYNEQFF. The CDR3 DNA is TGCAGCGTAGTACTTGGACTAGCGGTATCCGGGGGGGGTTACAATGAGCAGTTCTTC. The chain carries TRBV29-1 and TRBJ2-1; 10 bases map to TRBD2. Germline V gene lookup returns CDR1 SQVTM and CDR2 ANQGSEA. After removal of 6 bases from V and 4 bases from J, the junction contained 21 bases not matched to a gene. This CDR3 region has 19 residues.

This rearrangement joins TRBV7-9 to TRBJ2-7; D not certain. The CDR3 has 12 amino acids. Germline V lookup: CDR1 SEHNR, CDR2 FQNEAQ (reference sequence). Trimming cost V 1 base and J 6 bases, with 7 bases left between them. The CDR3 sequence: CASSLDGVEQYF. The CDR3 DNA sequence: TGTGCCAGCAGCTTAGATGGGGTCGAGCAGTACTTC.

This rearrangement joins TRBV11-2 to TRBJ2-3, with 14 nucleotides matching TRBD2. The V gene's germline CDR1 is SGHAT and CDR2 FQNNGV. The CDR3 consists of 16 residues. With V trimmed by 5 bases and J by 5 bases, 6 bases remained unmatched. CDR3 protein: CASSATSGGEVDTQYF. The CDR3 DNA is TGTGCCAGCAGCGCGACTAGCGGGGGGGAGGTAGATACGCAGTATTTT.

This chain connects TRBV7-2 to TRBJ2-7; 9 positions agree with TRBD1. CDR3 length equals 15 residues. With 5 bases clipped from V and 7 bases from J, the junction kept 12 bases outside the gene matches. CDR1 and CDR2 from the germline V gene are SGHTA and FQGNSA. The CDR3 DNA follows: TGTGCCAGCAGCCACTATATTGGACAGGGGAGGGAGCAGTACTTC. Its translation: CASSHYIGQGREQYF.

The chain carries TRBV9 and TRBJ1-2, with D uncertain. Per germline, CDR1 SGDLS and CDR2 YYNGEE. The CDR3 spans 14 residues. V was trimmed by 0 bases and J by 5 bases, leaving 11 bases between them. The CDR3 DNA sequence: TGTGCCAGCAGCGTAGCTACGGGCGCTTATGGCTACACCTTC. This sequence encodes CASSVATGAYGYTF.

The chain combines TRBV12-2 with TRBJ2-7; the D call in the table, TRBD2, was not verified against the DNA. TRBV12-2 is annotated as a pseudogene. The CDR3 has 18 residues. The CDR3 DNA reads as TGTGCAAGTCGCTTAGCGCATCGAAGGAGGACTTATTCCTACGAGCAGTACTTC. This codes for CASRLAHRRRTYSYEQYF.

This clone was seen once. This chain connects TRBV6-5 to TRBJ1-6; TRBD1 agrees at 10 bases. Germline V CDR1 and CDR2: MNHEY, SVGAGI. The CDR3 is made up of 15 amino acids. The V segment lost 6 bases and the J segment 8 bases; nucleotides outside the gene matches: 7. Here the CDR3 reads CASRYRDRGDSPLHF. CDR3 nucleotides: TGTGCCAGCAGGTACCGGGACAGGGGCGATTCACCCCTCCACTTT.

The CDR3 loop is CASSFGGGIQYF. As DNA, the CDR3 is TGTGCCAGCAGTTTTGGGGGAGGCATTCAGTACTTC. V and J are TRBV27 and TRBJ2-4, with D possibly matching TRBD2 (6 bases). CDR3 size: 12 residues. V was shortened by 3 bases and J by 9 bases, with 9 bases between the two germline ends. Germline V CDR1 and CDR2: MNHEY, SMNVEV (reference sequence).

The chain combines TRBV6-1 with TRBJ2-5; 10 bases line up with TRBD1. From germline, CDR1 is MNHNS and CDR2 SASEGT. CDR3 length: 15 amino acids. The ends lost 5 bases at V and 5 bases at J; junction bases unmatched: 8. The CDR3 loop is CASSTLDRGLETQYF. CDR3 bases: TGTGCCAGCAGTACACTCGACAGGGGGCTGGAGACCCAGTACTTC.

The chain uses TRBV10-3 and TRBJ2-7; TRBD2 aligns across 16 bases. The CDR3 loop spans 18 amino acids. Trimming at V came to 5 bases and at J to 3 bases, leaving 10 bases not matched to a gene. Germline loops: CDR1 ENHRY, CDR2 SYGVKD. Here the CDR3 reads CAISWMGLAGGQDYEQYF. DNA of the CDR3: TGTGCCATCAGTTGGATGGGACTAGCGGGAGGGCAAGACTACGAGCAGTACTTC.